The TCR beta chain described here comes from a study of technical replicates of blood from a handful of donors. TCRdb keeps only in-frame clones here, not all; method: immunoSEQ multiplex PCR. The sample has approximately 70,000 clones; 95% to 98% are singletons. Per germline, CDR1 SGHRS and CDR2 YFSETQ. This CDR3 comprises 18 residues. Between the trimmed V and J ends, which lost 1 base and 0 bases, there was a span of 14 bases. Sequencing was performed on T cells isolated from PBMCs. This chain connects TRBV5-1 to TRBJ2-6; D is possibly TRBD1 (6 bases). The receptor was isolated from a human donor in good health. The CDR3 loop is CASSLWQGLPSGANVLTF. Here the CDR3 DNA reads TGCGCCAGCAGCTTGTGGCAGGGGCTACCCTCTGGGGCCAACGTCCTGACTTTC.